The clone carrying this T cell receptor beta chain was seen ten or more times. Its antigen is currently unknown. The data were taken from a study of regulatory T cells in long-lasting Graves disease. Study-wide results and limits: Persistent Graves' cases showed lower TCR diversity than newly diagnosed cases. The small sample size may have reduced accuracy.

Construction of TCR beta libraries relied on iRepertoire HTBI primers and on Arm-PCR targeting CDR3 regions. Via MiXCR, TCRdb re-called the multiplex PCR reads, giving one row per CDR3 protein. The table includes about 430,000 distinct CDR3 sequences, 14% to 15% detected once. The time point is: newly diagnosed GD, antithyroid drugs for less than 3 months. Isolated PBMC RNA provided the starting material for the TCR library. This sample was shared with a second study, whose subject was T cells in Graves' hyperthyroidism and ophthalmopathy. That source adds: Graves' hyperthyroidism was deemed stable absent ophthalmopathy progression within 18 months. Model predictions of ophthalmopathy came a median roughly 6.4 months before onset.

The sequencing used peripheral blood mononuclear cells (PBMCs), collected at new diagnosis, from a patient treated with antithyroid drugs. The sequence came from a woman aged 40 to 50 with Graves disease.

The CDR3: CASSVTRDTDTQYF. DNA for the CDR3: TGTGCCAGCAGTGTGACGAGGGACACAGATACGCAGTATTTT. This chain joins TRBV2 and TRBJ2-3; possible D gene TRBD2, 5 bases. The CDR3 length is 14 residues. The germline V gene encodes CDR1 SNHLY and CDR2 FYNNEI. V was cut by 4 bases and J by 2 bases, with 10 bases left in between.